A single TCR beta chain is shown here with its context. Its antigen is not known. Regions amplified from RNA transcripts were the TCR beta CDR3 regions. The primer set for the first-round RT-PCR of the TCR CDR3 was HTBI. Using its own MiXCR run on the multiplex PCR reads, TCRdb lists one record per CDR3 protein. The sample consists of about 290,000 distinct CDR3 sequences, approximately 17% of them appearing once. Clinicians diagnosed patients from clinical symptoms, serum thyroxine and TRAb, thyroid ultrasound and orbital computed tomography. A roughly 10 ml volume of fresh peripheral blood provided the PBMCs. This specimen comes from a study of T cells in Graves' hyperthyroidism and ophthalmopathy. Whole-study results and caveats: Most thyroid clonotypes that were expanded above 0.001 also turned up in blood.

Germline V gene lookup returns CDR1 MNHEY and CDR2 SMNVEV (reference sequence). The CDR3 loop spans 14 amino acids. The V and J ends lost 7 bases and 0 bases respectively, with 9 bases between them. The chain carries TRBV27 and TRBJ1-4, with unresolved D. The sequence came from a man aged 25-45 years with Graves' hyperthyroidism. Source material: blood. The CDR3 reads CASMSHATNEKLFF. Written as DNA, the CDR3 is TGTGCCAGCATGAGTCACGCAACTAATGAAAAACTGTTTTTT.